This TCR beta chain derives from a study of T-cell reconstitution after alpha-beta-depleted transplantation in children (dated by TCRdb to about 2016). Regarding the study in general: Using TCR repertoire profiling, the study followed T-cell immune reconstitution in a quantitative way in children after TCRalphabeta/CD19-depleted allogeneic hematopoietic cell transplantation.

Study-level results and caveats: The frequencies of hyperexpanded clones fell over the following months, and after one year, T-cell counts and TCRbeta diversity were mostly attributed to newly produced T cells. In some patients, the high TCRbeta diversity seen at day 60 was put down to recipient T cells and intrathymic progenitors that had survived conditioning. Apparently early alphabetaT-cell count recovery about two months after transplant reportedly relied on only several hundred rapidly expanded clones derived from non-depleted graft cells.

A word on this clonotype: There is no known antigen for this receptor. No qualities accompany the bases; no much larger clone lies one base away.

The library was produced with PCR. Data came from an Illumina HiSeq 2500. TCR library preparation used molecular barcoding, with unique molecular identifiers applied to normalize quantification of the TCRbeta repertoire. TCRdb redid the processing of the public reads, applying fastp at Q25 and MiXCR, and retained in-frame beta chains. CDR3 protein duplicates are merged, each entry listing the most common genes and DNA. Here the sample has approximately 400,000 distinct CDR3 sequences; roughly 16% occur a single time. The top ten hold about 32% of the sample. V was cut back by 4 bases and J by 2 bases, leaving a gap of 7 bases between them. Via the germline V gene, CDR1 is SQVTM and CDR2 ANQGSEA. Inclusive of the bounding cysteine and phenylalanine, the CDR3 is 12 residues long. Only the CDR3 DNA stays, 36 bases, in frame from base 1. The treatment or condition label for this specimen denotes: allogeneic hematopoietic cell transplantation with graft depleted of TCRalphabeta T cells and CD19 B cells. The children who served as transplant recipients had been given grafts of TCRalphabeta/CD19-depleted allogeneic hematopoietic cells.

This chain is built from TRBV29-1 and TRBJ2-3; the D gene is not confidently resolved. Sequencing was performed on PBMCs, mostly from graft donor cells, taken 360 days after TCRalphabeta/CD19-depleted stem cell transplant. This TCR derives from a boy in the first two years of life who had a stem cell transplant for Wiskott-Aldrich syndrome, so the T cells may come from the graft donor. In nucleotide form, the sequence is TGCAGCGTTGGCGCTGTCACAGATACGCAGTATTTT. The resulting protein is CSVGAVTDTQYF.